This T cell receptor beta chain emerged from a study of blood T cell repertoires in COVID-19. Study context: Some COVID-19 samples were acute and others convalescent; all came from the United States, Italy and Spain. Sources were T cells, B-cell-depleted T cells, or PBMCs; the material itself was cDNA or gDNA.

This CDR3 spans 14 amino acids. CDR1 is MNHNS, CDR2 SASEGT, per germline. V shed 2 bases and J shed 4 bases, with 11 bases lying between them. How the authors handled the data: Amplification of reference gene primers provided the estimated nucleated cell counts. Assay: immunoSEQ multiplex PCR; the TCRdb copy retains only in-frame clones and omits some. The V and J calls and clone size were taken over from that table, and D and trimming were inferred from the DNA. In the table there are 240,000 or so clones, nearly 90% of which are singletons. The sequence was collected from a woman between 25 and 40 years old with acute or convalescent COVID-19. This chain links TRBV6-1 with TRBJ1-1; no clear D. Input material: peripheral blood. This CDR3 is CASSEPRSVTEAFF. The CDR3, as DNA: TGTGCCAGCAGTGAACCCCGTTCTGTCACTGAAGCTTTCTTT.